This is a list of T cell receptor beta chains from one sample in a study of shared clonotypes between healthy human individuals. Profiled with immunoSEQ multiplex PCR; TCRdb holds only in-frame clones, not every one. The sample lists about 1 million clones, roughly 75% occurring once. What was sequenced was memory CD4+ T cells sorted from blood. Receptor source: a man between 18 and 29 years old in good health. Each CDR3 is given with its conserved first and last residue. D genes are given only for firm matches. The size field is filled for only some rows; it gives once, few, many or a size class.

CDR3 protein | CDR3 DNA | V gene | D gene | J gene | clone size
CASSLGGKETQYF | TGTGCCAGCTCCTTGGGGGGAAAAGAGACCCAGTACTTC | TRBV9 | NA | TRBJ2-5 | NA
CASSWVNSPLHF | TGTGCCAGCAGCTGGGTAAATTCACCCCTCCACTTT | TRBV5-6 | NA | TRBJ1-6 | few
CASRRAPGRGGDYGYTF | TGTGCCAGCAGAAGAGCTCCGGGACGCGGAGGGGACTATGGCTACACCTTC | TRBV7-9 | NA | TRBJ1-2 | few
CASRSRPQRYQETQYF | TGTGCCAGCAGATCTCGCCCTCAGCGGTACCAAGAGACCCAGTACTTC | TRBV28 | NA | TRBJ2-5 | NA
CASSPGQGNTQYF | TGTGCCAGCAGTCCCGGACAGGGAAATACGCAGTATTTT | TRBV2 | TRBD1 | TRBJ2-3 | NA
CASTDGWAVNIQYF | TGTGCCAGCACCGACGGGTGGGCCGTAAACATTCAGTACTTC | TRBV6-1 | NA | TRBJ2-4 | NA
CATSISDSTNEKLFF | TGTGCCACCAGCATATCGGACAGTACTAATGAAAAACTGTTTTTT | TRBV15 | NA | TRBJ1-4 | NA
CASSSSTSGNTIYF | TGTGCCAGTAGTAGCTCGACCTCTGGAAACACCATATATTTT | TRBV19 | NA | TRBJ1-3 | once
CASGLDIGSKPQHF | TGTGCTAGTGGTTTGGATATAGGAAGTAAGCCCCAGCATTTT | TRBV12-5 | NA | TRBJ1-5 | NA
CASSRDRGQPQHF | TGTGCCAGCAGCCGGGACAGGGGGCAGCCCCAGCATTTT | TRBV7-3 | TRBD1 | TRBJ1-5 | many
CASVSVNEQFF | TGTGCCAGCGTTTCGGTCAATGAGCAGTTCTTC | TRBV6-1 | NA | TRBJ2-1 | NA
CASSLNPGQGAKSGNTIYF | TGTGCCAGCAGTCTAAACCCGGGACAGGGGGCGAAATCTGGAAACACCATATATTTT | TRBV27 | TRBD1 | TRBJ1-3 | NA
CASSLGLAGRGQETQYF | TGTGCCAGCAGCTTGGGCCTAGCGGGGCGGGGTCAAGAGACCCAGTACTTC | TRBV5-4 | TRBD2 | TRBJ2-5 | NA
CASSSDYSIYNEQFF | TGTGCCAGCAGCTCTGACTATTCAATTTACAATGAGCAGTTCTTC | TRBV5-6 | NA | TRBJ2-1 | NA
CASSQDRSGRGETQYF | TGCGCCAGCAGCCAAGATCGGTCAGGGCGGGGGGAGACCCAGTACTTC | TRBV4-1 | TRBD2 | TRBJ2-5 | NA
CASSKTGPDCETQYF | TGTGCCAGCAGCAAAACGGGGCCGGATTGTGAGACCCAGTACTTC | TRBV21-1 | NA | TRBJ2-5 | NA
CASSYFEVGGYTF | TGTGCCAGCAGTTACTTCGAAGTTGGTGGCTACACCTTC | TRBV6-6 | NA | TRBJ1-2 | NA
CASRTGHLGGELFF | TGTGCCAGCAGAACGGGCCACTTGGGCGGGGAGCTGTTTTTT | TRBV11-3 | NA | TRBJ2-2 | NA
CASSQDVGQTQYF | TGCGCCAGCAGCCAAGATGTGGGGCAGACCCAGTACTTC | TRBV4-3 | NA | TRBJ2-5 | NA
CASSLRGGEQFF | TGTGCCAGCAGCTTAAGGGGCGGTGAGCAGTTCTTC | TRBV7-3 | NA | TRBJ2-1 | NA
CASSLNRQGSGGYTF | TGTGCCAGCAGCTTGAACCGACAGGGTAGTGGTGGCTACACCTTC | TRBV11-2 | TRBD1 | TRBJ1-2 | NA
CASSQDWGTNYGYTF | TGCGCCAGCAGCCAAGATTGGGGAACTAACTATGGCTACACCTTC | TRBV4-3 | NA | TRBJ1-2 | NA
CASSGYSLGYTF | TGTGCCAGTAGTGGCTACTCATTGGGCTACACCTTC | TRBV19 | NA | TRBJ1-2 | NA
CASSETGGSNQPQHF | TGTGCCAGCAGTGAGACAGGGGGAAGCAATCAGCCCCAGCATTTT | TRBV2 | TRBD1 | TRBJ1-5 | once
CASRRTGLTPLHF | TGTGCCAGCAGACGGACAGGGTTGACACCCCTCCACTTT | TRBV6-5 | TRBD1 | TRBJ1-6 | NA
CASSAAGSYNSPLHF | TGTGCCAGCAGCGCTGCGGGGTCGTATAATTCACCCCTCCACTTT | TRBV7-9 | NA | TRBJ1-6 | NA
CASSENQGGDTQYF | TGCGCCAGCAGTGAAAACCAGGGTGGAGATACGCAGTATTTT | TRBV10-2 | NA | TRBJ2-3 | many
CASSYSPAYEQYF | TGTGCCAGCAGTTACTCTCCTGCCTACGAGCAGTACTTC | TRBV6-5 | NA | TRBJ2-7 | NA
CASSYGSSSYEQYF | TGTGCCAGCAGTTACGGCTCGAGCTCCTACGAGCAGTACTTC | TRBV6-5 | NA | TRBJ2-7 | NA
CASSLALGEDEKLFF | TGTGCCAGCAGCTTAGCGCTAGGGGAGGATGAAAAACTGTTTTTT | TRBV7-9 | NA | TRBJ1-4 | NA
CASSLGTSGRRAAETQYF | TGTGCCAGCAGCCTTGGGACTAGCGGGAGGAGGGCGGCAGAGACCCAGTACTTC | TRBV2 | TRBD2 | TRBJ2-5 | NA
CASKVGVNTREQYF | TGTGCCAGTAAGGTCGGCGTGAACACGCGGGAGCAGTACTTC | TRBV19 | NA | TRBJ2-7 | NA
CASSPGVRQPQHF | TGTGCCAGCAGTCCAGGGGTGAGGCAGCCCCAGCATTTT | TRBV28 | NA | TRBJ1-5 | NA
CASRNTGQGGHNEQFF | TGCGCCAGCAGAAATACCGGGCAGGGCGGTCACAATGAGCAGTTCTTC | TRBV4-1 | NA | TRBJ2-1 | NA
CASSTQGADTEAFF | TGTGCCAGCTCAACACAGGGGGCGGACACTGAAGCTTTCTTT | TRBV18 | TRBD1 | TRBJ1-1 | NA
CAWGTGGLAVYEQFF | TGTGCCTGGGGGACTGGGGGACTAGCGGTCTATGAGCAGTTCTTC | TRBV30 | TRBD2 | TRBJ2-1 | NA
CASSLSWGVDTQYF | TGTGCCAGCAGTTTATCCTGGGGAGTGGATACGCAGTATTTT | TRBV27 | NA | TRBJ2-3 | once
CASSYRRVWSNYGYTF | TGTGCCAGCAGTTACCGTCGGGTCTGGTCTAACTATGGCTACACCTTC | TRBV6-5 | NA | TRBJ1-2 | many
CASSLGKSTDTQYF | TGTGCCAGCAGCTTAGGGAAAAGCACAGATACGCAGTATTTT | TRBV7-9 | NA | TRBJ2-3 | NA
CASRLGYLGAYEQYF | TGTGCCAGCAGACTAGGTTATCTAGGAGCCTACGAGCAGTACTTC | TRBV7-2 | NA | TRBJ2-7 | NA
CASSLGGLGTDTQYF | TGCGCCAGCAGCTTGGGTGGGCTGGGGACAGATACGCAGTATTTT | TRBV5-1 | NA | TRBJ2-3 | NA
CASSQDRYYGYTF | TGCGCCAGCAGCCAAGATCGCTACTATGGCTACACCTTC | TRBV4-3 | NA | TRBJ1-2 | NA
CASFPDLIEEQFF | TGCGCCAGCTTTCCGGACCTAATAGAAGAGCAGTTCTTC | TRBV4-3 | NA | TRBJ2-1 | NA
CASSPNSPGPSYEQYF | TGTGCCAGTAGTCCAAATTCACCGGGACCCTCCTACGAGCAGTACTTC | TRBV19 | NA | TRBJ2-7 | NA
CASSQGDRFDNQPQHF | TGCGCCAGCAGCCAAGGGGACAGATTTGACAATCAGCCCCAGCATTTT | TRBV4-1 | TRBD1 | TRBJ1-5 | NA
CASSRSPGQGNQPQHF | TGTGCCAGCAGTCGATCCCCGGGACAGGGCAATCAGCCCCAGCATTTT | TRBV6-6 | TRBD1 | TRBJ1-5 | NA
CASSTRLAEQETQYF | TGCGCCAGCAGCACCAGACTAGCGGAACAAGAGACCCAGTACTTC | TRBV5-1 | TRBD2 | TRBJ2-5 | NA
CAISESGGRNNEQFF | TGTGCCATCAGTGAGTCTGGGGGCAGGAACAATGAGCAGTTCTTC | TRBV10-3 | NA | TRBJ2-1 | NA
CASILTRGYGYTF | TGTGCCAGCATCTTAACCCGCGGCTATGGCTACACCTTC | TRBV6-1 | NA | TRBJ1-2 | NA
CASKVGGNEQFF | TGTGCCAGTAAAGTAGGAGGGAATGAGCAGTTCTTC | TRBV2 | NA | TRBJ2-1 | NA
CASSSNRGPDTEAFF | TGTGCCAGCAGCAGCAACAGGGGGCCGGACACTGAAGCTTTCTTT | TRBV5-4 | TRBD1 | TRBJ1-1 | once
CASSFGRISYEQYF | TGTGCCAGCAGCTTCGGGCGGATCTCCTACGAGCAGTACTTC | TRBV7-2 | NA | TRBJ2-7 | NA
CASRWGESGGLEQFF | TGTGCCAGCAGATGGGGGGAATCGGGCGGTCTTGAGCAGTTCTTC | TRBV2 | NA | TRBJ2-1 | once
CASNRLNTGELFF | TGTGCCAGCAACCGCCTGAACACCGGGGAGCTGTTTTTT | TRBV5-6 | NA | TRBJ2-2 | NA
CASSIGGAGTSSEQYF | TGTGCCAGCAGTATAGGTGGGGCAGGCACATCGTCCGAGCAGTACTTC | TRBV2 | NA | TRBJ2-7 | NA